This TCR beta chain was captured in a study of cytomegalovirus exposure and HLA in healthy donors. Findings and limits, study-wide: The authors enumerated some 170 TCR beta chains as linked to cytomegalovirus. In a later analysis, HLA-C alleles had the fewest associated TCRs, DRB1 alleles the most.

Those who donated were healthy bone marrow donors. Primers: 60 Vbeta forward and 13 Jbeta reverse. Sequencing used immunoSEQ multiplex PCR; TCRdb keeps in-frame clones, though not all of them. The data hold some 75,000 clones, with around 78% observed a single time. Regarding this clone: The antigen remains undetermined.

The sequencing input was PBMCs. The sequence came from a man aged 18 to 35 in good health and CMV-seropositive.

In nucleotides, the CDR3 is TGTGCCAGCAGTCGGGACATAGGACAGGGGTACTTC. Protein sequence: CASSRDIGQGYF. The chain employs TRBV28 and TRBJ2-7, with TRBD1 matching 8 bases. Per germline, CDR1 MDHEN and CDR2 SYDVKM. Germline trimming cut 5 bases from V and 12 bases from J; bases unmatched to any gene: 9. This CDR3 is 12 amino acids long.